The 27 T cell receptor beta chains given below trace back to one sample, sequenced in a study of ipilimumab plus nivolumab after autologous stem cell transplantation. Libraries were prepared by immunoSEQ multiplex PCR; TCRdb keeps only in-frame clonotypes and omits some of them. The sample consists of about 15,000 clones, about 80% of them appearing once. Specimen: PBMCs, collected in a trial of ipilimumab plus nivolumab as post-transplant consolidation. These receptors all stem from a male donor with diffuse large B-cell lymphoma.

The chain combines TRBV13 with TRBJ2-7; D not certain. The CDR3 runs 13 residues. Trimming stripped 0 bases from V and 7 bases from J, with 10 bases between. Germline-derived CDR1 and CDR2 are PRHDT and FYEKMQ (reference sequence). This CDR3 reads CASSLGLSFEQYF. CDR3 DNA sequence: TGTGCCAGCAGCTTAGGCCTAAGTTTTGAGCAGTACTTC.

This clone has only one observation. The genes are TRBV30 and TRBJ1-6; 9 bases fit TRBD1. V lost 7 bases to trimming and J lost 7 bases; unmatched junction nucleotides: 8. CDR3 length: 14 amino acids. The germline CDR1 and CDR2 sequences are GTSNPN and SVGIG (reference sequence). CDR3 DNA sequence: TGTGCCTTCAACCCCGGGACAGGGAATTCACCCCTCCACTTT. Translating it yields CAFNPGTGNSPLHF.

This chain's CDR3 is CASSFGDTQYF. The CDR3 region has the DNA TGCGCCAGCAGCTTTGGGGATACGCAGTATTTT. J is TRBJ2-3 and V is TRBV5-1; D unresolved. With 2 bases removed from V and 6 bases from J, the gap between germline ends came to 4 bases. Germline V gene lookup returns CDR1 SGHRS and CDR2 YFSETQ. CDR3 size: 11 residues.

Concerning this clone: A read error may produce the germline difference seen at one junction end. This rearrangement joins TRBV7-7 to TRBJ1-1; TRBD1 is a possible D gene (5 bases). There are 13 residues in the CDR3. Germline assignment: CDR1 SSHAT and CDR2 FNYEAQ (reference sequence). CDR3 DNA: TGTGCTAGCAGCCTGACAGTGAACACTGAAGCTTTCTTT. Encoded protein: CASSLTVNTEAFF.

CDR3 sequence: CASSETPHSSYEQYF. DNA for the CDR3: TGCGCCAGCAGCGAAACTCCACACAGCTCCTACGAGCAGTACTTC. The V and J genes are TRBV4-1 and TRBJ2-7; D not certain. This CDR3 has 15 residues. Between the trimmed V and J ends, which lost 5 bases and 0 bases, there was a span of 14 bases. In germline, CDR1 is MGHRA, CDR2 YSYEKL.

The genes are TRBV11-2 and TRBJ1-6; D is uncertain. CDR1 is SGHAT and CDR2 is FQNNGV in the germline V gene. The CDR3 runs to 14 residues. Trimming pared 0 bases from V and 10 bases from J, leaving 10 bases between. The CDR3 region is CASSLDFRGSPLHF. CDR3 nucleotide sequence: TGTGCCAGCAGCTTAGATTTCCGCGGGTCACCCCTCCACTTT. Complete variable domain (other parts from reference TRBV11-2 and TRBJ1-6): EAGVAQSPRYKIIEKRQSVAFWCNPISGHATLYWYQQILGQGPKLLIQFQNNGVVDDSQLPKDRFSAERLKGVDSTLKIQPAKLEDSAVYLCASSLDFRGSPLHFGNGTRLTVT.

The genes are TRBV15 and TRBJ1-2; a weak D match, TRBD1 (5 bases). From germline, CDR1 is LNHNV and CDR2 YYDKDF (reference sequence). The V end lost 3 bases, the J end lost 1 base, and 12 bases lay between the germline ends. CDR3 length: 15 residues. This chain's CDR3 is CATSRGYDSNYGYTF. The CDR3 region has the DNA TGTGCCACCAGCAGGGGCTACGACAGTAACTATGGCTACACCTTC.

Here the CDR3 reads CAISEGGSNYGYTF. CDR3 DNA: TGTGCCATCAGTGAGGGCGGGTCTAACTATGGCTACACCTTC. The rearrangement joins TRBV10-3 to TRBJ1-2; D is undetermined. CDR1 is ENHRY and CDR2 is SYGVKD in the germline V gene. The CDR3 spans 14 residues. V gave up 2 bases and J gave up 0 bases, with 7 bases separating them.

The CDR3 region has the DNA TGTGCCAGCAGCTTAGCAGTGGGGGGCTCTGGAAACACCATATATTTT. Amino acid sequence: CASSLAVGGSGNTIYF. The chain links TRBV7-6 to TRBJ1-3; D might be TRBD1 (5 bases). V lost 0 bases to trimming and J lost 0 bases, with 9 bases between them. The CDR3 runs to 16 residues. CDR1 is SGHVS and CDR2 is FNYEAQ in the germline V gene.

This clone was seen only a few times. The chain is built from TRBV12-5 and TRBJ2-7; TRBD2 aligns across 8 bases. Germline values: CDR1 LGHNT, CDR2 FRNRAP. This CDR3 has 16 residues. With V trimmed by 3 bases and J by 3 bases, 10 bases remained unmatched. Here the CDR3 reads CASGFPLGAGVYEQYF. DNA of the CDR3: TGTGCTAGTGGTTTTCCGCTGGGAGCGGGGGTCTACGAGCAGTACTTC.

This clone was detected a few times. A read error likely explains this, since a far larger clone differs by one base. The sample carries other DNA sequences with the same CDR3. The chain links TRBV5-5 to TRBJ2-7, with D possibly matching TRBD2 (5 bases). V was clipped by 3 bases and J by 3 bases, with 7 bases between them. The CDR3 has 12 amino acids. CDR1 is SGHKS and CDR2 is YYEKEE in the germline V gene (reference sequence). CDR3 sequence reads: CASSSAGYEQYF. Here the CDR3 DNA reads TGTGCCAGCAGCTCCGCGGGCTACGAGCAGTACTTC.

The rearrangement uses TRBV18 and TRBJ1-2; D is undetermined. V was cut by 5 bases and J by 8 bases, with 21 bases left in between. The CDR3 is made up of 15 amino acids. The germline CDR1 and CDR2 sequences are KGHSH and LQKENI. The CDR3 protein is CASSANLQSAEGYTF. The CDR3 DNA reads TGTGCCAGCTCAGCCAACTTACAGTCAGCGGAGGGCTACACCTTC. Combining the CDR3 with reference TRBV18 and TRBJ1-2 gives the whole variable domain NAGVMQNPRHLVRRRGQEARLRCSPMKGHSHVYWYRQLPEEGLKFMVYLQKENIIDESGMPKERFSAEFPKEGPSILRIQQVVRGDSAAYFCASSANLQSAEGYTFGSGTRLTVV.

This chain joins TRBV9 and TRBJ2-4; 7 bases align to TRBD1. This CDR3 spans 15 amino acids. With 4 bases clipped from V and 2 bases from J, the junction kept 6 bases outside the gene matches. Germline CDR1 is SGDLS and CDR2 is YYNGEE. The CDR3 region has the DNA TGTGCCAGCAGCCCCCGACAGGGCCCCAAAAACATTCAGTACTTC. Amino acids: CASSPRQGPKNIQYF. The whole variable domain, filled in from reference TRBV9 and TRBJ2-4, reads DSGVTQTPKHLITATGQRVTLRCSPRSGDLSVYWYQQSLDQGLQFLIQYYNGEERAKGNILERFSAQQFPDLHSELNLSSLELGDSALYFCASSPRQGPKNIQYFGAGTRLSVL.

V and J are TRBV19 and TRBJ1-1; D is undetermined. Trimming stripped 5 bases from V and 5 bases from J, with 15 bases between. The CDR3 sequence is 14 residues long. Germline CDR1 reads LNHDA; CDR2 reads SQIVND (reference sequence). CDR3 sequence reads: CASSALVRGTEAFF. CDR3 sequence (DNA): TGTGCCAGTAGTGCGTTGGTGAGAGGGACTGAAGCTTTCTTT.

The chain has TRBV6-1 and TRBJ2-2, with no clear D. V dropped 5 bases and J dropped 8 bases, with 12 bases sitting between them. The CDR3 extends over 13 amino acids. CDR1 and CDR2 (germline): MNHNS, SASEGT. CDR3 protein: CASSHALPGELFF. The CDR3, as DNA: TGTGCCAGCAGTCACGCCCTCCCTGGGGAGCTGTTTTTT.

The chain combines TRBV7-2 with TRBJ2-3, with D possibly TRBD1 on 5 matching bases. CDR3 length: 12 amino acids. Deletions cut 4 bases from V and 4 bases from J, with 6 bases between. The germline gives CDR1 SGHTA, CDR2 FQGNSA. CDR3 sequence: CASSWGADTQYF. CDR3 DNA: TGTGCCAGCAGCTGGGGCGCAGATACGCAGTATTTT.

The count of this clone is one. This chain links TRBV7-9 with TRBJ2-3; 7 bases align to TRBD1. Germline loops: CDR1 SEHNR, CDR2 FQNEAQ (reference sequence). The CDR3 extends over 16 amino acids. J was trimmed by 3 bases and V by 5 bases; bases with no gene match: 11. The CDR3 nucleotides are TGTGCCAGCAGCCGACCTCCGGGACAGATAACAGATACGCAGTATTTT. Translating it yields CASSRPPGQITDTQYF.

This clone was counted once. The chain has TRBV7-2 and TRBJ1-1, with 8 nucleotides matching TRBD1. CDR1 and CDR2 from the germline V gene are SGHTA and FQGNSA. V lost 4 bases to trimming and J lost 4 bases; unmatched junction nucleotides: 2. CDR3 length equals 13 residues. This chain's CDR3 is CASSWDRSTEAFF. Written as DNA, the CDR3 is TGTGCCAGCAGCTGGGACAGGAGCACTGAAGCTTTCTTT.

The chain couples TRBV18 to TRBJ2-7; D is possibly TRBD2 (5 bases). The CDR3 contains 15 residues. Germline V gene sequence: CDR1 KGHSH, CDR2 LQKENI. V lost 0 bases, J lost 1 base, and 10 bases lay in between. DNA of the CDR3: TGTGCCAGCTCACCACCAGGCCTAGCTTCCTACGAGCAGTACTTC. It yields the protein CASSPPGLASYEQYF.

The chain has TRBV19 and TRBJ2-1; D assignment may be TRBD1 or TRBD2 (5 bases each). The CDR3 totals 16 residues. Per germline, CDR1 LNHDA and CDR2 SQIVND (reference sequence). V lost 7 bases to trimming and J lost 7 bases, with 23 bases between them. The CDR3 sequence: CASNKPGPGTLNEQFF. The DNA for the CDR3 is TGTGCCAGTAACAAACCGGGACCCGGGACCCTTAATGAGCAGTTCTTC.

This clone was seen more than once but under ten times. The chain recombines TRBV30 with TRBJ1-6; 7 bases agree with TRBD1. J was trimmed by 11 bases and V by 0 bases; bases with no gene match: 7. The CDR3 length is 14 residues. Germline values: CDR1 GTSNPN, CDR2 SVGIG (reference sequence). The CDR3 sequence: CAWSVGGRAPPLHF. As DNA, the CDR3 is TGTGCCTGGAGTGTAGGGGGCAGGGCGCCACCCCTCCACTTT.

This clone is a singleton in its sample. The chain uses TRBV6-1 and TRBJ1-1, with D possibly being TRBD1 (6 bases). Trimming removed 8 bases from V and 4 bases from J, with 14 bases in between. Germline CDR1 and CDR2: MNHNS and SASEGT. The CDR3 consists of 13 residues. The CDR3 spells CASRGGLSTEAFF. The CDR3 DNA reads TGTGCCAGCCGAGGGGGATTGAGCACTGAAGCTTTCTTT.

This rearrangement joins TRBV7-8 to TRBJ1-2; D gene ambiguous. The CDR3 is 15 amino acids. Germline values: CDR1 SGHVS, CDR2 FQNEAQ. Trimming cost V 5 bases and J 2 bases, with 15 bases left between them. CDR3 nucleotides: TGTGCCAGCAGCACGCGGGCCTCGAGGAACTATGGCTACACCTTC. Its protein is CASSTRASRNYGYTF.

In nucleotides, the CDR3 is TGTGCCAGCAGCACAGGGGAGACCCAGTACTTC. It encodes CASSTGETQYF. The chain links TRBV5-4 to TRBJ2-5; D perhaps matches TRBD1 (6 bases). CDR1 and CDR2 from the germline V gene are SGHNT and YYREEE (reference sequence). Trimming removed 4 bases at V and 5 bases at J, with 6 bases between. The CDR3 extends over 11 amino acids.

This chain uses TRBV11-2 with TRBJ1-1, with no clear D. Trimming took 3 bases from V and 1 from J, leaving 3 bases between them. CDR3 length: 12 residues. Per germline, CDR1 SGHAT and CDR2 FQNNGV. CDR3 bases: TGTGCCAGCAGCTTCAGGAACACTGAAGCTTTCTTT. Encoded protein: CASSFRNTEAFF.

The rearrangement uses TRBV5-5 and TRBJ1-1, with D hard to call. There are 13 residues in the CDR3. V was cut by 10 bases and J by 4 bases, with 17 bases left in between. Germline loops: CDR1 SGHKS, CDR2 YYEKEE (reference sequence). This CDR3 is CASGPPGSTEAFF. CDR3 DNA: TGTGCCTCCGGGCCTCCGGGGAGCACTGAAGCTTTCTTT.

Concerning this clone itself: One end of the junction does not line up with germline, which may come from a read error. The rearrangement uses TRBV11-2 and TRBJ2-1; 7 bases agree with TRBD1. This CDR3 is 16 amino acids long. Germline V CDR1 and CDR2: SGHAT, FQNNGV. This chain's CDR3 is CASSPQGDREINKQFF. The CDR3 DNA reads TGTGCCAGCAGCCCTCAGGGAGACAGGGAAATCAATAAGCAGTTCTTC.